The present entry profiles one TCR beta chain with its context. Its antigen is undetermined. Libraries were prepared by immunoSEQ multiplex PCR; TCRdb keeps only in-frame clonotypes and omits some of them. Of about 110,000 clones in the sample, 70% to 90% were seen once. This sample was taken from a study of T cell responses to AZD1222 COVID-19 vaccine. Study results and limitations: Following two doses of AZD1222, Spike-specific TCR breadth and depth rose. Clonal diversity may have been underestimated in mostly white British donors. At baseline, just 6 or 7 AZD1222 recipients tested seropositive.

The CDR3 spans 14 residues. The germline V gene encodes CDR1 LNHDA and CDR2 SQIVND (reference sequence). Trimming at V came to 5 bases and at J to 2 bases, leaving 4 bases not matched to a gene. Timing groups of about 4 and about 12 weeks for second doses were pooled. The specimen comprised peripheral blood, sampled 28 days after the second AZD1222 dose. This TCR was recovered from an adult who received the AZD1222 COVID-19 vaccine. The chain has TRBV19 and TRBJ1-2, with 8 nucleotides matching TRBD1. The CDR3 spells CASSPGTGNYGYTF. The CDR3 nucleotides read TGTGCCAGTAGTCCAGGGACAGGCAACTATGGCTACACCTTC.